Listed below are T cell receptor beta chains from one sample, sequenced in a study of blood T cell repertoires in COVID-19. Generated by immunoSEQ multiplex PCR, the TCRdb table keeps only in-frame clones and is missing some. Of about 430,000 clones in the sample, over 75% were seen once. Specimen: PBMCs or T cells enriched from blood (not recorded which). The source is a woman between 18 and 30 years old who had been exposed to COVID-19. The CDR3 runs from the conserved cysteine through the conserved F or W. The D gene is left open where the match is weak. The size field is filled for only some rows; it gives once, few, many or a size class.

cdr3_nt cdr3_aa j_call d_call v_call clone_size
TGCGCCAGCAGCCAAAGCCTGAGGGGGAGCGGGAACACAGATACGCAGTATTTT CASSQSLRGSGNTDTQYF TRBJ2-3 NA TRBV4-1 NA
TGTGCCAGCAGTTACGGGCCTTTCAATGAGCAGTTCTTC CASSYGPFNEQFF TRBJ2-1 NA TRBV6-5 NA
TGTGCCAGCAGCTTACTGACAGGGGAACGGAGCTATGGCTACACCTTC CASSLLTGERSYGYTF TRBJ1-2 TRBD1 TRBV7-9 NA
TGTGCCAGCAGTTACTCGACAGGGGGTCCCTACGAGCAGTACTTC CASSYSTGGPYEQYF TRBJ2-7 TRBD1 TRBV6-2/TRBV6-3 NA
TGCGCCAGCAGCTCGGGACTAGCGGGGGGGCTCCCCAGCTCCTACAATGAGCAGTTCTTC CASSSGLAGGLPSSYNEQFF TRBJ2-1 TRBD2 TRBV5-1 NA
TGTGCCAGCAGCTTAGCACTAGCGGGTACCTACGAGCAGTACTTC CASSLALAGTYEQYF TRBJ2-7 TRBD2 TRBV7-6 NA
TGTGCCAGCAGTATTCCCGGGGTCCAAGAGACCCAGTACTTC CASSIPGVQETQYF TRBJ2-5 NA TRBV28 NA
TGTGCCACCGGGACAACGACCTACGAGCAGTACTTC CATGTTTYEQYF TRBJ2-7 NA TRBV10-3 NA
TGTGCCAGCAGTTTATGGGGGGCCGGTGGAAACACCATATATTTT CASSLWGAGGNTIYF TRBJ1-3 NA TRBV28 NA
TGTGCCAGCAGCTTGATGGGCCCCTACGAGCAGTACTTC CASSLMGPYEQYF TRBJ2-7 NA TRBV5-6 NA
TGTGCCAGTAGTATTGAAGGGGCTTACGAGCAGTACTTC CASSIEGAYEQYF TRBJ2-7 NA TRBV19 NA
TGTGCCAGCACATCGGGACAAACTAACTATGGCTACACCTTC CASTSGQTNYGYTF TRBJ1-2 NA TRBV28 NA
TGTGCCAGCAGCTATTCGGCTAGCGGGAGGATAGGCACAGATACGCAGTATTTT CASSYSASGRIGTDTQYF TRBJ2-3 TRBD2 TRBV7-9 NA
TGTGCCAGCTCACAAACCGGGACAGGGGGACCCTCTGGAAACACCATATATTTT CASSQTGTGGPSGNTIYF TRBJ1-3 TRBD1 TRBV18 NA
TGCAGCGTTGAGGGTATGGCCCAGGATAACTCCTACGAGCAGTACTTC CSVEGMAQDNSYEQYF TRBJ2-7 NA TRBV29-1 NA
TGCGCCAGCAGCCAAGATCTGGACTACCGGGGCACCGGGGAGCTGTTTTTT CASSQDLDYRGTGELFF TRBJ2-2 NA TRBV4-3 NA
TGTGCCAGCAGTTTTCGCTATGGCTACACCTTC CASSFRYGYTF TRBJ1-2 NA TRBV12-3/TRBV12-4 NA
TGCGCCAGCAGCCCGAGGTCCGGTGACACTGAAGCTTTCTTT CASSPRSGDTEAFF TRBJ1-1 NA TRBV5-1 NA
TGTGCCAGCAGACGTTATGGACGTAGCGGGGGGGATACCGGCACAGATACGCAGTATTTT CASRRYGRSGGDTGTDTQYF TRBJ2-3 TRBD2 TRBV27 NA
TGCGCCAGCAGCCAAGATAGGGGTGATTCACCCCTCCACTTT CASSQDRGDSPLHF TRBJ1-6 NA TRBV4-1 NA
TGTGCCAGCAGTTTCACCGGGACAGGGGCCGATACGCAGTATTTT CASSFTGTGADTQYF TRBJ2-3 TRBD1 TRBV27 NA
TGTGCCAGCTCACCCGTTCCTTCAAAGCCCGGTCAGCCCCAGCATTTT CASSPVPSKPGQPQHF TRBJ1-5 NA TRBV18 NA
TGCAGCGCGCCTGCCCCCTACGAGCAGTACTTC CSAPAPYEQYF TRBJ2-7 NA TRBV20-1 NA
TGTGCCAGCAGCTGGGGACTAAGGGGCCTGAAAGATACGCAGTATTTT CASSWGLRGLKDTQYF TRBJ2-3 TRBD2 TRBV6-2/TRBV6-3 NA
TGTGCAAGTCGTCCCCTACTTCCAGGGGGAACTGAAGCTTTCTTT CASRPLLPGGTEAFF TRBJ1-1 NA TRBV12-2 NA
TGCGCCAGCAGCCAAGATAGGGACAGCTACGAGCAGTACTTC CASSQDRDSYEQYF TRBJ2-7 TRBD1 TRBV4-3 few
TGTGCCAGCTCACCAAACTGGTCTCAGGATATGAAGCAGTACTTC CASSPNWSQDMKQYF TRBJ2-7 NA TRBV18 NA
TGTGCCAGCAGCCCGGGGTCTCTGAACACTGAAGCTTTCTTT CASSPGSLNTEAFF TRBJ1-1 NA TRBV9 NA
TGTGCCAGCCAACTTTACACTGAAGCTTTCTTT CASQLYTEAFF TRBJ1-1 NA TRBV11-2 NA
TGTGCCAGCAGCGTTGATGGACAGGGATCTGGAAACACCATATATTTT CASSVDGQGSGNTIYF TRBJ1-3 TRBD1 TRBV5-4 NA
TGTGCCAGCAGACGGGGGATAGGAGAAAAACTGTTTTTT CASRRGIGEKLFF TRBJ1-4 NA TRBV2 NA
TGCAGTGCTAGTGGGACAGGGGGACAGCCCCAGCATTTT CSASGTGGQPQHF TRBJ1-5 TRBD1 TRBV20-1 NA
TGTGCCAGCAGCGTGTCAGATAATCAGCCCCAGCATTTT CASSVSDNQPQHF TRBJ1-5 NA TRBV9 NA
TGTGCCAGCAGCTTAGTGTCTGGACTAGCGGGAGAGCAGTTCTTC CASSLVSGLAGEQFF TRBJ2-1 TRBD2 TRBV11-2 NA
TGTGCCAGCAGCCAAGTACAGAATAATTCACCCCTCCACTTT CASSQVQNNSPLHF TRBJ1-6 NA TRBV14 NA
TGTGCCAGCAGTTTAGATTCCTATGGCTACACCTTC CASSLDSYGYTF TRBJ1-2 NA TRBV6-5 NA
TGTGCCAGCAGCCAACCGGGACTAGCGGGAACCTACGAGCAGTACTTC CASSQPGLAGTYEQYF TRBJ2-7 TRBD2 TRBV4-2 NA